This TCR beta chain was found in a study of blood T cell repertoires in COVID-19. Study as a whole: T cells, B-cell-depleted T cells, or PBMCs supplied cDNA or gDNA.

Method: immunoSEQ multiplex PCR; TCRdb's copy keeps in-frame clones and lacks some. The sample has approximately 120,000 clones; 75% to 90% are singletons. This clone was seen a single time. The sequence came from a woman aged 55-70 years with acute or convalescent COVID-19. Source material: peripheral blood.

The CDR3 region has the DNA TGTGCCAGCAGTGAAGGGCGGGCCGTGCGGGATACGCAGTATTTT. It encodes CASSEGRAVRDTQYF. The chain couples TRBV2 to TRBJ2-3, with D perhaps TRBD2 (5 bases). Trimming removed 1 base from V and 6 bases from J, with 14 bases in between. Per germline, CDR1 SNHLY and CDR2 FYNNEI. The CDR3 has 15 amino acids.